The TCR beta chain described here comes from a study of CD8+ T cells in alopecia areata. Treatment defined: oral pan-JAK inhibitor, 5-10 mg twice daily. Lesional scalp punch biopsies and peripheral blood came from alopecia areata patients. CD4+ and CD8+ T cells were sorted from PBMCs stained for CD3, CD4 and CD8. The CDR3 sequence is 14 residues long. Germline V gene lookup returns CDR1 SQVTM and CDR2 ANQGSEA. V was clipped by 4 bases and J by 2 bases; unmatched bases: 8. In regard to this clone: What it recognizes is unknown.

Extraction and reverse transcription of RNA yielded cDNA as the sequencing template. Sequencing was performed with immunoSEQ multiplex PCR; in TCRdb, only in-frame clones are kept and a portion is missing. The data contain roughly 180,000 clones, 51% of them singletons. Study observations and caveats: While tofacitinib was given, many expanded lesional clones persisted in scalp and blood.

This TCR derives from a human donor with alopecia areata. V is TRBV29-1 and J is TRBJ2-7, with 7 bases aligning to TRBD1. Sequenced material: CD8+ T cells sorted from blood, taken at week 52, from a patient treated with tofacitinib. The CDR3 sequence is CSVVAQGPTYEQYF. In nucleotides, the CDR3 is TGCAGCGTTGTAGCACAGGGGCCCACCTACGAGCAGTACTTC.